This T cell receptor beta chain was obtained from a study of cytomegalovirus exposure and HLA in healthy donors. Study results and limitations: An observed cluster of highly shared sequence variants was recorded as a likely sequencing artifact. Later analysis identified several of the most significant clusters that appeared linked to common viral pathogens. Most CMV-associated TCR beta chains appeared HLA-restricted in a later analysis.

There are 15 residues in the CDR3. V gave up 3 bases and J gave up 3 bases, with 14 bases separating them. The germline V gene has CDR1 MDHEN and CDR2 SYDVKM. In this sample, this clone turned up once. Its specificity is not known. Primers: 60 Vbeta forward and 13 Jbeta reverse. Only in-frame clones appear in the TCRdb table, and some are missing; sequencing was by immunoSEQ multiplex PCR. The sample records 150,000 to 200,000 clones, about three quarters being singletons. This receptor was obtained from a young man in good health and CMV-seropositive. The chain employs TRBV28 and TRBJ1-2; D gene unclear. The source material was PBMCs. This CDR3 is CASSLVTELDYGYTF. The CDR3 nucleotides read TGTGCCAGCAGTTTGGTCACAGAGTTAGACTATGGCTACACCTTC.